One sample yielded the 27 T cell receptor beta chains listed below, sequenced in a study of beta chain features in type 1 diabetes. Every bit of the isolated RNA underwent reverse transcription, so sequencing read expressed TCRB transcripts. TCRdb's copy holds only in-frame clones and misses some; the assay was immunoSEQ multiplex PCR. The sample comprises tens of thousands of clones, around three fifths of which are singletons, and roughly 0.35% rests with the top ten. These receptors lack a known antigen. Study-level results: Type 1 diabetes patients had TCRB CDR3s that were shorter (moderately but significantly so) in all four CD4+ subsets.

The sample taken for sequencing was stem cell memory CD4+ T cells from blood. These receptors originate from a man between 18 and 29 years old with type 1 diabetes.

The V and J genes are TRBV7-9 and TRBJ2-5; D is unresolved. Germline CDR1 SEHNR, CDR2 FQNEAQ (reference sequence). Trimming pared 5 bases from V and 2 bases from J, leaving 6 bases between. CDR3 length equals 12 residues. The CDR3 is CASSRTQETQYF. In DNA, the CDR3 is TGTGCCAGCAGCCGAACACAAGAGACCCAGTACTTC.

Only a few counts were recorded for this clone. The chain joins TRBV19 to TRBJ1-2; unclear D gene. The CDR3 is 16 amino acids. Per germline, CDR1 LNHDA and CDR2 SQIVND (reference sequence). Trimming removed 0 bases at V and 8 bases at J, with 19 bases between. CDR3 DNA sequence: TGTGCCAGTAGTATAGATCCCACAGCACCTGCCATCGGCTACACCTTC. It codes for CASSIDPTAPAIGYTF.

The rearrangement uses TRBV6-5 and TRBJ1-2; 8 nucleotides match TRBD1. V lost 0 bases to trimming and J lost 3 bases; unmatched junction nucleotides: 6. Per the germline V gene, CDR1 is MNHEY and CDR2 is SVGAGI. The CDR3 spans 16 residues. CDR3 in amino acids: CASSYSIQGADYGYTF. DNA of the CDR3: TGTGCCAGCAGTTACTCGATTCAGGGGGCTGACTATGGCTACACCTTC.

This clone was observed a few times. The rearrangement joins TRBV28 to TRBJ2-7, with D possibly TRBD2 on 5 matching bases. The V and J ends lost 1 base and 6 bases respectively, with 19 bases between them. The CDR3 consists of 16 residues. Germline CDR1 and CDR2: MDHEN and SYDVKM. The CDR3 here is CASSLFRETFNFEQYF. CDR3 in DNA: TGTGCCAGCAGTTTATTTAGGGAGACGTTCAATTTCGAGCAGTACTTC.

This clone was counted between two and nine times. The chain links TRBV7-9 to TRBJ2-5; a weak D match, TRBD2 (5 bases). In germline, CDR1 is SEHNR, CDR2 FQNEAQ (reference sequence). The V end was cut by 1 base, the J end by 7 bases, with 10 bases between. CDR3 size: 13 residues. For the CDR3, the DNA is TGTGCCAGCAGCTTAGATGGAGGCGGGACCCAGTACTTC. Residues: CASSLDGGGTQYF.

This clone was recorded a few times. The gene calls are TRBV7-2 and TRBJ2-7, with unresolved D. The CDR3 length is 15 residues. The V end was cut by 0 bases, the J end by 5 bases, with 14 bases between. Germline V lookup: CDR1 SGHTA, CDR2 FQGNSA. The CDR3 DNA is TGTGCCAGCAGCTTAGCGATTGCTACGTCGGACGAGCAGTACTTC. This gives the protein CASSLAIATSDEQYF.

The table lists this clone with a few counts. This chain links TRBV30 with TRBJ1-4; no clear D gene. V shed 1 base and J shed 3 bases, with 12 bases lying between them. This CDR3 has 15 residues. Per the germline V gene, CDR1 is GTSNPN and CDR2 is SVGIG (reference sequence). The CDR3 sequence: CAWSGWEAANEKLFF. In DNA form, the CDR3 reads TGTGCCTGGAGTGGTTGGGAGGCAGCTAATGAAAAACTGTTTTTT.

Note on this clone: The same CDR3 arises from other DNA sequences in this sample as well. The chain combines TRBV6-6 with TRBJ2-5, with D tentatively TRBD2 (5 bases). Germline loops: CDR1 MNHNY, CDR2 SVGAGI (reference sequence). The CDR3 has 11 amino acids. V lost 6 bases and J 5 bases, leaving 7 bases between the germline ends. The CDR3 reads CASSPGETQYF. The CDR3 coding sequence is TGTGCCAGCAGCCCGGGGGAGACCCAGTACTTC.

This sequence joins TRBV5-1 and TRBJ1-4, with no clear D. The V gene's germline CDR1 is SGHRS and CDR2 YFSETQ. Trimming stripped 1 base from V and 2 bases from J, with 12 bases between. The length of the CDR3 is 16 residues. The CDR3 here is CASSLSSIGTNEKLFF. Written as DNA, the CDR3 is TGCGCCAGCAGCTTGTCTTCCATCGGGACTAATGAAAAACTGTTTTTT.

The chain's CDR3 is CSAWTVGYEQYF. The CDR3, as DNA: TGCAGCGCGTGGACAGTGGGATACGAGCAGTACTTC. The rearrangement joins TRBV29-1 to TRBJ2-7; TRBD1 might be the D (6 bases). Trimming took off 7 bases at V and 4 bases at J, with 14 bases between the two ends. The CDR3 spans 12 residues. Per the germline V gene, CDR1 is SQVTM and CDR2 is ANQGSEA.

For the CDR3, the DNA is TGCGCCAGCAGCTTGGCCCTGGGGAGTGGCACAGATACGCAGTATTTT. This gives the protein CASSLALGSGTDTQYF. V usage is TRBV5-1 and J usage is TRBJ2-3; the D gene is possibly TRBD2 (5 bases). The CDR3 contains 16 residues. Germline V gene data show CDR1 as SGHRS and CDR2 as YFSETQ. The V and J ends lost 0 bases and 1 base respectively, with 12 bases between them.

To note about this clone: Other nucleotide sequences in the sample specify the same CDR3. J is TRBJ2-5 and V is TRBV7-2; possible D gene TRBD1, 5 bases. The germline V gene encodes CDR1 SGHTA and CDR2 FQGNSA. V lost 1 base and J lost 5, with 11 bases in between. CDR3 length: 14 amino acids. For the CDR3, the DNA is TGTGCCAGCAGCTTAGGGGGCGCCGGGGAGACCCAGTACTTC. It codes for CASSLGGAGETQYF.

The chain is built from TRBV23-1 and TRBJ2-7; TRBD2 is a possible D gene (6 bases). TRBV23-1 is known as an ORF, though its function is uncertain. The ends were cut back, 8 bases at V and 9 bases at J, with 20 bases in the middle. The CDR3 extends over 13 amino acids. The CDR3 DNA follows: TGCGCCAGCCGCGGGACTGATATACGAGGGCAGTACTTC. Translated: CASRGTDIRGQYF.

This clone was counted a few times. This chain uses TRBV7-2 with TRBJ2-1, with D perhaps TRBD2 (5 bases). The ends were cut back, 1 base at V and 12 bases at J, with 19 bases in the middle. CDR1 SGHTA and CDR2 FQGNSA come from the germline V gene. The CDR3 is 15 residues long. The CDR3 DNA sequence: TGTGCCAGCAGCTTAGATCCCGGGATTCAGTTTTCGCAGTTCTTC. This translates into CASSLDPGIQFSQFF.

The chain has TRBV19 and TRBJ2-7, with D tentatively TRBD2 (6 bases). The CDR3 spans 15 residues. Germline V gene data show CDR1 as LNHDA and CDR2 as SQIVND (reference sequence). Trimming cost V 0 bases and J 3 bases, with 12 bases left between them. The CDR3 here is CASSIDARGGYEQYF. The CDR3 DNA reads TGTGCCAGTAGTATAGATGCGCGGGGTGGCTACGAGCAGTACTTC.

This rearrangement joins TRBV18 to TRBJ2-7, with D possibly being TRBD1 (5 bases). Per the germline V gene, CDR1 is KGHSH and CDR2 is LQKENI. There are 14 residues in the CDR3. V was cut by 3 bases and J by 4 bases, with 13 bases left in between. The CDR3 region has the DNA TGTGCCAGCTCACCGTTGGACATTACATACGAGCAGTACTTC. Amino acids: CASSPLDITYEQYF.

The gene calls are TRBV19 and TRBJ1-3, with 7 bases identical to TRBD1. The V and J ends lost 3 bases and 0 bases, in that order; junction bases with no gene match: 5. The CDR3 spans 16 residues. Germline CDR1 is LNHDA and CDR2 is SQIVND (reference sequence). CDR3 protein: CASSIWDSISGNTIYF. The CDR3 region has the DNA TGTGCCAGTAGTATCTGGGACAGCATCTCTGGAAACACCATATATTTT.

This clone was found a few times. The chain is built from TRBV29-1 and TRBJ2-7; 12 bases line up with TRBD1. The CDR3 is 13 residues long. Trimming at V came to 7 bases and at J to 4 bases, leaving 5 bases not matched to a gene. Germline assignment: CDR1 SQVTM and CDR2 ANQGSEA. The CDR3 DNA reads TGCAGCGCCGGGACAGGGGGCTCGTACGAGCAGTACTTC. This gives the protein CSAGTGGSYEQYF.

CDR3 nucleotides: TGCAGCGTTGAAGGTGGGGGAGGTGGCTACACCTTC. Translated, it gives CSVEGGGGGYTF. The V and J genes are TRBV29-1 and TRBJ1-2; D might be TRBD1 (5 bases). Germline CDR1 reads SQVTM; CDR2 reads ANQGSEA. This CDR3 region has 12 residues. Trimming pared 1 base from V and 7 bases from J, leaving 10 bases between.

This clone has a handful of counts. The chain combines TRBV2 with TRBJ2-7, with D perhaps TRBD1 (5 bases). Trimming removed 4 bases at V and 2 bases at J, with 12 bases between. In germline, CDR1 is SNHLY, CDR2 FYNNEI. The CDR3 is 14 residues long. The DNA for the CDR3 is TGTGCCAGCAGTGGCTACAGGACGACCTACGAGCAGTACTTC. This codes for CASSGYRTTYEQYF.

V is TRBV10-3 and J is TRBJ2-5, with TRBD2 identical over 11 bases. This CDR3 spans 17 amino acids. Germline-derived CDR1 and CDR2 are ENHRY and SYGVKD. The trim removed 0 bases at V and 2 bases at J, leaving 5 bases unmatched. CDR3 protein: CAISESEGLADQETQYF. In DNA, the CDR3 is TGTGCCATCAGTGAGTCAGAGGGACTAGCGGATCAAGAGACCCAGTACTTC.

V is TRBV11-2 and J is TRBJ2-2; D is possibly TRBD2 (6 bases). Deletions cut 1 base from V and 5 bases from J, with 17 bases between. The length of the CDR3 is 17 residues. The germline V gene encodes CDR1 SGHAT and CDR2 FQNNGV. The CDR3 loop reads CASSLARGGWETGELFF. DNA of the CDR3: TGTGCCAGCAGCTTAGCTCGTGGAGGGTGGGAGACCGGGGAGCTGTTTTTT. The whole variable domain, remainder taken from reference TRBV11-2 and TRBJ2-2, is EAGVAQSPRYKIIEKRQSVAFWCNPISGHATLYWYQQILGQGPKLLIQFQNNGVVDDSQLPKDRFSAERLKGVDSTLKIQPAKLEDSAVYLCASSLARGGWETGELFFGEGSRLTVL.

The chain uses TRBV30 and TRBJ1-4; unclear D gene. This CDR3 has 15 residues. The V gene lost 0 bases and the J gene lost 5 bases, with 13 bases spanning the gap. In germline, CDR1 is GTSNPN, CDR2 SVGIG (reference sequence). CDR3 sequence (DNA): TGTGCCTGGAGTGTTGGGTACAGCAAAAATGAAAAACTGTTTTTT. Its translation is CAWSVGYSKNEKLFF.

The chain recombines TRBV4-3 with TRBJ1-6; 9 bases are shared with TRBD1. This CDR3 is built from 17 residues. J was trimmed by 7 bases and V by 3 bases; bases with no gene match: 10. The germline V gene has CDR1 LGHNA and CDR2 YSLEER. The CDR3 sequence is CASSHDRGRNKNSPLHF. CDR3 sequence (DNA): TGCGCCAGCAGCCACGACAGGGGGAGGAATAAGAATTCACCCCTCCACTTT.

This clone has only a few counts. V usage is TRBV7-4 and J usage is TRBJ2-7; D possibly corresponds to TRBD1 (5 bases). Deletions cut 7 bases from V and 3 bases from J, with 16 bases between. The CDR3 is 14 residues long. The V gene's germline CDR1 is SGHVT and CDR2 SQSDAQ. CDR3 amino acids: CASTTTDRNYEQYF. The CDR3 DNA is TGTGCCAGCACCACAACCGACAGAAACTACGAGCAGTACTTC.

This chain uses TRBV18 with TRBJ2-7; D may be TRBD2 (7 bases). There are 17 residues in the CDR3. Trimming took off 3 bases at V and 0 bases at J, with 18 bases between the two ends. Germline V gives CDR1 KGHSH, CDR2 LQKENI. The CDR3 DNA is TGTGCCAGCTCACCCGAGGGGGGCGGGAGAATCTCCTACGAGCAGTACTTC. Translation: CASSPEGGGRISYEQYF. Filled out from reference TRBV18 and TRBJ2-7, the complete variable domain reads NAGVMQNPRHLVRRRGQEARLRCSPMKGHSHVYWYRQLPEEGLKFMVYLQKENIIDESGMPKERFSAEFPKEGPSILRIQQVVRGDSAAYFCASSPEGGGRISYEQYFGPGTRLTVT.

The chain joins TRBV28 to TRBJ1-2; 7 bases map to TRBD1. The germline V gene encodes CDR1 MDHEN and CDR2 SYDVKM. The CDR3 sequence is 14 residues long. V lost 8 bases and J lost 3; bases outside the gene matches: 9. CDR3 sequence reads: CASQNRGSDYGYTF. CDR3 sequence (DNA): TGTGCCAGCCAGAACAGGGGATCGGACTATGGCTACACCTTC.